Below are 25 T cell receptor beta chains sequenced from a single sample in a study of blood T cell repertoires in COVID-19. Generated by immunoSEQ multiplex PCR, the TCRdb table keeps only in-frame clones and is missing some. Of roughly 270,000 clones listed, roughly 80% are singletons. Sequencing used PBMCs or T cells enriched from blood (not recorded which). These receptor sequences come from a man aged 35-49 years who had been exposed to COVID-19.

The chain combines TRBV5-6 with TRBJ2-3; D is undetermined. CDR3 length: 16 amino acids. The V gene's germline CDR1 is SGHDT and CDR2 YYEEEE. Trimming shortened V by 4 bases and J by 0 bases, and 15 bases separated the two germline ends. The DNA of the CDR3 is TGTGCCAGCAGCACTGGTGCGGTTGGGAGCACAGATACGCAGTATTTT. This translates into CASSTGAVGSTDTQYF. Together with reference TRBV5-6 and TRBJ2-3, the CDR3 gives the full variable domain: DAGVTQSPTHLIKTRGQQVTLRCSPKSGHDTVSWYQQALGQGPQFIFQYYEEEERQRGNFPDRFSGHQFPNYSSELNVNALLLGDSALYLCASSTGAVGSTDTQYFGPGTRLTVL.

The chain joins TRBV7-6 to TRBJ1-5; 9 bases are a match to TRBD1. The CDR3 sequence is 16 residues long. The germline gives CDR1 SGHVS, CDR2 FNYEAQ. Trimming cost V 5 bases and J 4 bases; bases outside gene matches: 9. The CDR3 region has the DNA TGTGCCAGCAGCCCGAGGACAGGGGAAGGTAATCAGCCCCAGCATTTT. This gives the protein CASSPRTGEGNQPQHF.

The J gene is TRBJ1-1, the V gene TRBV4-1; the match to TRBD1 covers 8 bases. The V segment lost 9 bases and the J segment 6 bases; nucleotides outside the gene matches: 9. CDR3 length: 13 amino acids. Germline CDR1 reads MGHRA; CDR2 reads YSYEKL. CDR3 in DNA: TGCGCCAGTTCCTGGACAGGGCGTTCTGAAGCTTTCTTT. Its protein product is CASSWTGRSEAFF.

The CDR3: CASSADGRQPQHF. CDR3 DNA: TGTGCCAGCAGCGCGGATGGTCGTCAGCCCCAGCATTTT. The chain employs TRBV6-5 and TRBJ1-5; D not certain. Trimming took 6 bases from V and 6 from J, leaving 12 bases between them. The CDR3 has 13 amino acids. The germline CDR1 and CDR2 sequences are MNHEY and SVGAGI.

The chain combines TRBV5-6 with TRBJ2-1, with D possibly matching TRBD2 (5 bases). The germline V and J ends were trimmed by 5 bases and 0 bases, with 18 bases remaining between them. This CDR3 is built from 17 residues. Germline V lookup: CDR1 SGHDT, CDR2 YYEEEE. CDR3 amino acids: CASRESGDISSYNEQFF. The CDR3 nucleotides read TGTGCCAGCAGAGAGAGCGGCGACATTAGCTCCTACAATGAGCAGTTCTTC.

CDR3 sequence reads: CSVRLETQYF. DNA for the CDR3: TGCAGCGTTCGTCTGGAGACCCAGTACTTC. The chain is built from TRBV29-1 and TRBJ2-5; D unclear. Trimming pared 5 bases from V and 5 bases from J, leaving 6 bases between. This CDR3 is 10 amino acids long. Germline V CDR1 and CDR2: SQVTM, ANQGSEA.

The CDR3 is CASSHGHRGQPQHF. CDR3 DNA sequence: TGTGCCAGCAGCCACGGGCATCGGGGACAGCCCCAGCATTTT. The chain couples TRBV3-1 (or the pseudogene TRBV3-2) to TRBJ1-5; no firm D call. This CDR3 is 14 amino acids long. Trimming took off 3 bases at V and 7 bases at J, with 13 bases between the two ends. Per germline, CDR1 LGHDT and CDR2 YNNKEL (reference sequence).

The chain joins TRBV27 to TRBJ1-6; a weak D match, TRBD1 (6 bases). CDR3 length: 15 residues. From germline, CDR1 is MNHEY and CDR2 SMNVEV (reference sequence). V lost 7 bases and J lost 10, with 20 bases in between. The CDR3 DNA reads TGTGCCAGCACTAAGCTGGACAGCCCGGAGTCACCCCTCCACTTT. Protein product: CASTKLDSPESPLHF.

The CDR3 DNA reads as TGTGCCAGCAGCCCTCCGTCTCAGCCCCAGCATTTT. This codes for CASSPPSQPQHF. The V and J genes are TRBV7-8 and TRBJ1-5; D unclear. The CDR3 runs 12 residues. Germline CDR1 is SGHVS and CDR2 is FQNEAQ. V was pared by 5 bases and J by 6 bases, with 8 bases between.

This rearrangement joins TRBV30 to TRBJ2-1; tentative D call: TRBD2 (5 bases). This CDR3 has 11 residues. V gave up 2 bases and J gave up 8 bases, with 7 bases separating them. From germline, CDR1 is GTSNPN and CDR2 SVGIG (reference sequence). The CDR3 nucleotides are TGTGCCTGGAGTCCGGGGTATGAGCAGTTCTTC. This encodes CAWSPGYEQFF.

This clone was seen a handful of times. The DNA for the CDR3 is TGTGCCAGCAGTTTATGGGGGGACAGACCCTTAGATACGCAGTATTTT. Protein sequence: CASSLWGDRPLDTQYF. This chain links TRBV27 with TRBJ2-3, with D maybe TRBD1 (7 bases). CDR1 and CDR2 from the germline V gene are MNHEY and SMNVEV (reference sequence). V was cut by 1 base and J by 5 bases, with 16 bases left in between. The CDR3 has 16 amino acids.

The chain has TRBV4-1 and TRBJ2-1; TRBD2 matches 7 bases. The V and J ends lost 4 bases and 5 bases, in that order; junction bases with no gene match: 8. This CDR3 contains 15 residues. In germline, CDR1 is MGHRA, CDR2 YSYEKL. The CDR3 DNA reads as TGCGCCAGCAGCCTTTCCGGGACTAAGAACAATGAGCAGTTCTTC. It specifies CASSLSGTKNNEQFF.

The chain uses TRBV7-9 and TRBJ2-2, with a possible D match to TRBD1 (6 bases). Germline V lookup: CDR1 SEHNR, CDR2 FQNEAQ (reference sequence). Trimming stripped 4 bases from V and 1 base from J, with 10 bases between. CDR3 length: 15 residues. CDR3: CASSSWTENTGELFF. Written as DNA, the CDR3 is TGTGCCAGCAGCTCATGGACAGAGAACACCGGGGAGCTGTTTTTT.

The chain combines TRBV5-6 with TRBJ2-5; 9 nucleotides align to TRBD2. The length of the CDR3 is 14 residues. J gave up 4 bases and V 2 bases, and 3 bases lay outside the gene matches. The germline V gene has CDR1 SGHDT and CDR2 YYEEEE. The CDR3 sequence: CASSFDSGRETQYF. CDR3 bases: TGTGCCAGCAGCTTCGATAGCGGGAGAGAGACCCAGTACTTC.

The chain combines TRBV20-1 with TRBJ2-2; 11 nucleotides line up with TRBD2. The CDR3 runs 21 residues. Germline V gene sequence: CDR1 DFQATT, CDR2 SNEGSKA (reference sequence). V was clipped by 3 bases and J by 2 bases; unmatched bases: 20. This CDR3 is CSASVAGGPWEFGRNTGELFF. CDR3 nucleotides: TGCAGTGCTAGTGTAGCGGGAGGGCCTTGGGAATTTGGTAGAAACACCGGGGAGCTGTTTTTT.

The gene calls are TRBV20-1 and TRBJ2-7; D gene unclear. This CDR3 is 11 amino acids long. Trimming took 6 bases from V and 4 from J, leaving 10 bases between them. Germline V gene sequence: CDR1 DFQATT, CDR2 SNEGSKA (reference sequence). The CDR3 sequence is CSAVALYEQYF. The CDR3 bases are TGCAGTGCAGTGGCATTATACGAGCAGTACTTC.

The chain has TRBV29-1 and TRBJ2-3, with TRBD2 matching over 9 bases. V gave up 7 bases and J gave up 5 bases; unmatched junction bases: 4. This CDR3 is built from 12 residues. From germline, CDR1 is SQVTM and CDR2 ANQGSEA. The chain's CDR3 is CSASGNGDTQYF. DNA of the CDR3: TGCAGCGCTAGCGGGAACGGAGATACGCAGTATTTT.

Comments on this clone: The same CDR3 arises from other DNA sequences in this sample as well. CDR3 amino acids: CASSFEETQYF. The CDR3 DNA reads as TGTGCCAGCAGTTTCGAAGAGACCCAGTACTTC. The chain couples TRBV12-3 or TRBV12-4 to TRBJ2-5; D remains unclear. Deletions cut 3 bases from V and 3 bases from J, with 2 bases between. The CDR3 runs to 11 residues.

This chain links TRBV15 with TRBJ2-7, with TRBD2 matching over 10 bases. The junction had 1 base not matched to a gene; V was cut back by 2 bases and J by 0 bases. In germline, CDR1 is LNHNV, CDR2 YYDKDF (reference sequence). The CDR3 has 15 amino acids. The CDR3, as DNA: TGTGCCACCAGCAGACGACTAGCGGGCTCCTACGAGCAGTACTTC. Protein: CATSRRLAGSYEQYF.

The DNA for the CDR3 is TGTGCCAGCAGGGCGCGGAGCGGGAGGCCTTTAGAGACCCAGTACTTC. Protein: CASRARSGRPLETQYF. The V gene is TRBV27, the J gene TRBJ2-5; TRBD2 matches 9 bases. CDR1 and CDR2 (germline): MNHEY, SMNVEV (reference sequence). V gave up 6 bases and J gave up 4 bases; unmatched junction bases: 12. The length of the CDR3 is 16 residues.

This chain connects TRBV29-1 to TRBJ2-1; D is possibly TRBD2 (5 bases). Germline loops: CDR1 SQVTM, CDR2 ANQGSEA. The CDR3 loop spans 11 amino acids. V was trimmed by 4 bases and J by 11 bases, leaving 12 bases between them. The CDR3 loop is CSVVALAQQFF. The CDR3 DNA reads as TGCAGCGTTGTAGCTCTAGCCCAGCAGTTCTTC.

This rearrangement joins TRBV30 to TRBJ2-4; D may be TRBD2 (7 bases). The CDR3 extends over 15 amino acids. CDR1 is GTSNPN, CDR2 SVGIG, per germline (reference sequence). The V and J ends lost 3 bases and 1 base respectively, with 13 bases between them. Written as DNA, the CDR3 is TGTGCCTGGAGCGCGGGGGCTTGGGCCAAAAACATTCAGTACTTC. Translated, it gives CAWSAGAWAKNIQYF.

The rearrangement uses TRBV5-1 and TRBJ2-5; TRBD2 might be the D (5 bases). V was pared by 4 bases and J by 4 bases, with 14 bases between. The CDR3 sequence is 14 residues long. The germline gives CDR1 SGHRS, CDR2 YFSETQ. For the CDR3, the DNA is TGCGCCAGCAGCCCCGGTCGCGAGGGAGAGACCCAGTACTTC. Translating gives CASSPGREGETQYF.

This sequence joins TRBV24-1 and TRBJ1-1; 9 nucleotides match TRBD1. Per germline, CDR1 KGHDR and CDR2 SFDVKD. The trim removed 7 bases at V and 4 bases at J, leaving 3 bases unmatched. The CDR3 consists of 13 residues. For the CDR3, the DNA is TGTGCCACCAGAAAGACAGGGGGCACTGAAGCTTTCTTT. Its protein is CATRKTGGTEAFF.

Concerning this clone itself: The sample contains more than one DNA sequence encoding this CDR3. This chain connects TRBV3-1 (or the pseudogene TRBV3-2) to TRBJ2-7; D is possibly TRBD2 (5 bases). The CDR3 runs 12 residues. With 1 base removed from V and 4 bases from J, the gap between germline ends came to 5 bases. From germline, CDR1 is LGHDT and CDR2 YNNKEL (reference sequence). The CDR3 nucleotides read TGTGCCAGCAGCCAAGCGGGGTACGAGCAGTACTTC. It translates to CASSQAGYEQYF.